This T cell receptor (beta chain) was documented in a study of regulatory T cells in long-lasting Graves disease. About the study: Graves' patients, diagnosed recently, had received antithyroid drugs under 3 months.

Libraries of TCR beta came from iRepertoire HTBI primers plus Arm-PCR of CDR3 regions. Using its own MiXCR run on the multiplex PCR reads, TCRdb lists one record per CDR3 protein. This sample has a few hundred thousand distinct CDR3 sequences; around 15% occur once, and the top ten carry less than 30%. As for this clonotype: The antigen is not known.

Germline CDR1 and CDR2: SQVTM and ANQGSEA. This CDR3 is 14 amino acids long. Trimming removed 4 bases from V and 6 bases from J, with 17 bases in between. Study-wide findings and caveats: New patients shared around 980 public clonotypes, and persistent patients shared more, with 2,500 to 3,000. It was possible that the small sample size reduced accuracy.

Stated time point: newly diagnosed GD, antithyroid drugs for less than 3 months. The authors made the TCR library using RNA they extracted from PBMCs. These data were likewise used in another study, on T cells in Graves' hyperthyroidism and ophthalmopathy.

The chain joins TRBV29-1 to TRBJ2-3; possibly TRBD2 for D (5 bases). The source of this sequence is a woman aged 18-30 years with Graves disease. Source: peripheral blood mononuclear cells (PBMCs), taken at new diagnosis, from a patient treated with antithyroid drugs. This CDR3 reads CSVVRGIPQDTQYF. CDR3 nucleotides: TGCAGCGTTGTACGAGGGATCCCCCAGGATACGCAGTATTTT.